The next 6 T cell receptor beta chains were all read from a single sample in a study of T cell repertoires in cytomegalovirus infection. Their antigen targets remain unknown. TCRdb reanalysed the reads using MiXCR and keeps one entry per CDR3 protein. The profile shows a few hundred thousand distinct CDR3 sequences, about 29% of them singletons. The sequencing used cultured PBMCs, collected from culture after CMV antigen stimulation. The receptors derive from a human donor in good health (CMV status not recorded). Some clones in this sample may be carry-over from other donors' samples.

This sequence joins TRBV12-3 or TRBV12-4 and TRBJ2-5; D is possibly TRBD1 or TRBD2 (5 bases each). This CDR3 comprises 13 residues. Trimming took 7 bases from V and 5 from J, leaving 14 bases between them. CDR3 amino acids: CASTDGALETQYF. The CDR3 DNA is TGTGCCAGCACCGACGGGGCTTTGGAGACCCAGTACTTC.

This clonotype was observed once. The chain combines TRBV29-1 with TRBJ2-6; D is unresolved. Trimming took 4 bases from V and 0 from J, leaving 7 bases between them. Germline CDR1 and CDR2: SQVTM and ANQGSEA. CDR3 length: 14 amino acids. CDR3 DNA: TGCAGCGTTGGAGTCCGCTCTGGGGCCAACGTCCTGACTTTC. It codes for CSVGVRSGANVLTF.

The J gene is TRBJ2-3, the V gene TRBV7-3; 13 positions match TRBD2. Germline values: CDR1 SGHTA, CDR2 FQGTGA. The CDR3 sequence is 16 residues long. V dropped 5 bases and J dropped 1; count of bases not matched to a gene: 3. The CDR3 region is CASSNTSGGGTDTQYF. The CDR3 region has the DNA TGTGCCAGCAGCAACACTAGCGGGGGGGGCACAGATACGCAGTATTTT.

At least ten counts were recorded for this clonotype. The chain recombines TRBV7-8 with TRBJ1-1; the D is unclear. The V and J ends lost 1 base and 4 bases respectively, with 16 bases between them. CDR3 size: 16 residues. Germline V gene data show CDR1 as SGHVS and CDR2 as FQNEAQ. The CDR3 spells CASSLVGSSSGTEAFF. The CDR3 nucleotides read TGTGCCAGCAGCTTAGTTGGCTCGTCGTCGGGCACTGAAGCTTTCTTT.

The rearrangement uses TRBV7-8 and TRBJ2-2, with D perhaps matching TRBD2 (5 bases). The germline V and J ends were trimmed by 0 bases and 0 bases, with 11 bases remaining between them. This CDR3 region has 17 residues. Germline values: CDR1 SGHVS, CDR2 FQNEAQ. The CDR3 DNA follows: TGTGCCAGCAGCTTAGCGCGCCGGGGAACGAACACCGGGGAGCTGTTTTTT. It is translated as CASSLARRGTNTGELFF. Based on the CDR3 plus reference TRBV7-8 and TRBJ2-2, the full variable domain is GAGVSQSPRYKVAKRGQDVALRCDPISGHVSLFWYQQALGQGPEFLTYFQNEAQLDKSGLPSDRFFAERPEGSVSTLKIQRTQQEDSAVYLCASSLARRGTNTGELFFGEGSRLTVL.

This clonotype was observed many times. The chain combines TRBV7-2 with TRBJ1-2, with D perhaps matching TRBD1 (5 bases). The CDR3 covers 15 residues. V was pared by 5 bases and J by 3 bases, with 16 bases between. Germline V gives CDR1 SGHTA, CDR2 FQGNSA. CDR3 region: CASSPWGNRDYGYTF. The CDR3 coding sequence is TGTGCCAGCAGCCCATGGGGCAATAGGGACTATGGCTACACCTTC. Drawing the rest from reference TRBV7-2 and TRBJ1-2, the complete variable domain is GAGVSQSPSNKVTEKGKDVELRCDPISGHTALYWYRQSLGQGLEFLIYFQGNSAPDKSGLPSDRFSAERTGGSVSTLTIQRTQQEDSAVYLCASSPWGNRDYGYTFGSGTRLTVV.